This T cell receptor (beta chain) was sequenced in a study of T cells after yellow fever vaccination. In germline, CDR1 is MRHNA, CDR2 SNTAGT. The CDR3 length is 17 residues. V gave up 2 bases and J gave up 0 bases; unmatched junction bases: 5. This clonotype was seen more than once but under ten times. As yet, its antigen is unknown. Study results and limitations: Booster sampling recovered most clones from primary vaccination (under 97% CD4, 80% to 90% CD8).

In TCRdb, the 5' RACE reads were re-called with MiXCR into one record per CDR3 protein. The table records approximately 250,000 distinct CDR3 sequences, roughly 4.8% of them present only once. Sample: CD4+ T cells sorted from PBMCs, taken on the day of the yellow fever booster vaccination. V usage is TRBV6-4 and J usage is TRBJ2-1; 9 bases align to TRBD2. This TCR came from a man between 18 and 29 years old who received the YFV17D yellow fever vaccine. CDR3 protein: CASSDRSGGSSYNEQFF. The CDR3 nucleotides read TGTGCCAGCAGTGACCGGAGCGGGGGGAGCTCCTACAATGAGCAGTTCTTC.